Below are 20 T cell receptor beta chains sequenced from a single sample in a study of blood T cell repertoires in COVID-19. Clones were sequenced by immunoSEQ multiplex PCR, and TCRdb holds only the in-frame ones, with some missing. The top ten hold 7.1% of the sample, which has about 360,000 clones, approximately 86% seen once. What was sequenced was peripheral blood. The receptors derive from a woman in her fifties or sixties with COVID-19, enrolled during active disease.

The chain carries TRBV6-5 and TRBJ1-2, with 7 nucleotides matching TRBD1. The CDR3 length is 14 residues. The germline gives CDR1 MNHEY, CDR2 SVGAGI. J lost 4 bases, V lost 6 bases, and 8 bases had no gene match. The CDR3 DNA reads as TGTGCCAGCAGCCCCGACAGGGCCCTCTATGGCTACACCTTC. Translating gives CASSPDRALYGYTF.

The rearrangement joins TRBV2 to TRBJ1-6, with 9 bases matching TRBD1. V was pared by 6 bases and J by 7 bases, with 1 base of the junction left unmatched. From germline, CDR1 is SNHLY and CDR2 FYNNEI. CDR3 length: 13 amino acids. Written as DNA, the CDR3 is TGTGCCAGCAGAGGGACAGGGAATTCACCCCTCCACTTT. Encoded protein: CASRGTGNSPLHF. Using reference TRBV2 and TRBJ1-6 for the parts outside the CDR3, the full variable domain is EPEVTQTPSHQVTQMGQEVILRCVPISNHLYFYWYRQILGQKVEFLVSFYNNEISEKSEIFDDQFSVERPDGSNFTLKIRSTKLEDSAMYFCASRGTGNSPLHFGNGTRLTVT.

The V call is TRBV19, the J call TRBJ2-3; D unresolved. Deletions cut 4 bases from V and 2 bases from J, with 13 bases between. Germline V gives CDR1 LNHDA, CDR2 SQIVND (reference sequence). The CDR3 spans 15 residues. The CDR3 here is CASSSFPRSTDTQYF. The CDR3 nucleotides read TGTGCCAGTAGTAGTTTTCCTAGGTCCACAGATACGCAGTATTTT.

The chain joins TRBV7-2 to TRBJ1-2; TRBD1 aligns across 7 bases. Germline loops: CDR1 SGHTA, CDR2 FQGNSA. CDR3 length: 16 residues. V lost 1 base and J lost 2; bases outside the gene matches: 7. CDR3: CASSLVAGGFNYGYTF. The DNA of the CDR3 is TGTGCCAGCAGCTTAGTTGCAGGGGGGTTCAACTATGGCTACACCTTC. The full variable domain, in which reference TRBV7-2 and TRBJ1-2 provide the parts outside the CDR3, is GAGVSQSPSNKVTEKGKDVELRCDPISGHTALYWYRQSLGQGLEFLIYFQGNSAPDKSGLPSDRFSAERTGGSVSTLTIQRTQQEDSAVYLCASSLVAGGFNYGYTFGSGTRLTVV.

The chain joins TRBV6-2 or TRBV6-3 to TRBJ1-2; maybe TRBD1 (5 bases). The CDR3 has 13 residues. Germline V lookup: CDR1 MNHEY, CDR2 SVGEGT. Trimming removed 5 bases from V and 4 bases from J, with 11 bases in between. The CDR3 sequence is CASSQQVVYGYTF. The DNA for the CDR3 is TGTGCCAGCAGTCAACAGGTAGTCTATGGCTACACCTTC.

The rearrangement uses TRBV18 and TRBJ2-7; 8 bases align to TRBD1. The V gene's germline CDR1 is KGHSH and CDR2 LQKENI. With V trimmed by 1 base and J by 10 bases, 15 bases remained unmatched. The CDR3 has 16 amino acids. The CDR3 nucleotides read TGTGCCAGCTCACCACGAGGGACAGGAGACTACGGACCTCAGTACTTC. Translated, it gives CASSPRGTGDYGPQYF.

The CDR3 loop reads CASSLGGAATYEQYF. CDR3 nucleotide sequence: TGTGCCAGCTCCCTCGGGGGAGCGGCGACCTACGAGCAGTACTTC. The chain employs TRBV18 and TRBJ2-7; tentatively, D is TRBD2 (6 bases). Trimming cost V 6 bases and J 2 bases, with 17 bases left between them. CDR3 length equals 15 residues. CDR1 is KGHSH, CDR2 LQKENI, per germline.

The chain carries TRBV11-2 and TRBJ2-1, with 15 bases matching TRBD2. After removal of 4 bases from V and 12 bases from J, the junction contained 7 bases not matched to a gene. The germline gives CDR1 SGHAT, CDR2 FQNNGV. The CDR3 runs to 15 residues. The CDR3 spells CASSSGLAGGWPQFF. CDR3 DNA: TGTGCCAGCAGCTCCGGACTAGCGGGGGGGTGGCCGCAGTTCTTC.

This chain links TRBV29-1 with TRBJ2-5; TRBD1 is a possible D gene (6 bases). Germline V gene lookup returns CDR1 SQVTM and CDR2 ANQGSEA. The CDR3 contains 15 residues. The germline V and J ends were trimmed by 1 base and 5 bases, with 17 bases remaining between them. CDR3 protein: CSVEARGTGWETQYF. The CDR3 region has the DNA TGCAGCGTTGAAGCTAGGGGAACAGGGTGGGAGACCCAGTACTTC.

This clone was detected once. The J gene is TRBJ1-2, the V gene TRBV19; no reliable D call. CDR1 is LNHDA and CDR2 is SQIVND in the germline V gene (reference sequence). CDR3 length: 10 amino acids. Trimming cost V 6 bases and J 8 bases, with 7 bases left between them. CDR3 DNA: TGTGCCAGTAGACAAGAAGGCTACACCTTC. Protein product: CASRQEGYTF.

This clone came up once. The CDR3 DNA is TGTGCCAGCAGCTTGCGGTTAGACAGCTATGGCTACACCTTC. Translating it yields CASSLRLDSYGYTF. The V and J genes are TRBV5-5 and TRBJ1-2, with D tentatively TRBD1 (5 bases). The CDR3 has 14 amino acids. In germline, CDR1 is SGHKS, CDR2 YYEKEE (reference sequence). V was shortened by 1 base and J by 4 bases, with 11 bases between the two germline ends.

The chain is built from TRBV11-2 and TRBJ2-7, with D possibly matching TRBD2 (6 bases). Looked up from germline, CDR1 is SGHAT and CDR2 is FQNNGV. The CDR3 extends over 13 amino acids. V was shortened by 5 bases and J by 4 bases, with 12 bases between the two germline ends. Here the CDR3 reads CASSPEGTYEQYF. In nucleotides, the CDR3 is TGTGCCAGCAGCCCGGAGGGGACTTACGAGCAGTACTTC.

CDR3 sequence: CASSPGQGGSPLHF. The CDR3 DNA is TGCGCCAGCAGCCCAGGACAGGGTGGTTCACCCCTCCACTTT. The V gene is TRBV4-3, the J gene TRBJ1-6; TRBD1 aligns across 8 bases. After removal of 4 bases from V and 9 bases from J, the junction contained 5 bases not matched to a gene. The CDR3 is 14 residues long. Germline assignment: CDR1 LGHNA and CDR2 YSLEER.

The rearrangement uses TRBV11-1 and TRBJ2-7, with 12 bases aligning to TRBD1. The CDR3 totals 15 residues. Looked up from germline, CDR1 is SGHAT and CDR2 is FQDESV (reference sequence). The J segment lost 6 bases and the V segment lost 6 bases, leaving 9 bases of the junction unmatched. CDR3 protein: CASRTTGTGGCEQYF. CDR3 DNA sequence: TGTGCCAGCAGGACCACCGGGACAGGGGGCTGCGAGCAGTACTTC.

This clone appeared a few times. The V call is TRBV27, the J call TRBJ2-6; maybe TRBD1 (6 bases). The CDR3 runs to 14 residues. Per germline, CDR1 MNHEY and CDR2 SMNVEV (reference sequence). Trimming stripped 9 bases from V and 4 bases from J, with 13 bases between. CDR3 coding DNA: TGTGCCAGTTCCCCAGGGGTAGGGGCCAACGTCCTGACTTTC. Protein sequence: CASSPGVGANVLTF. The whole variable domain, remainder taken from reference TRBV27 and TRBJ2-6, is EAQVTQNPRYLITVTGKKLTVTCSQNMNHEYMSWYRQDPGLGLRQIYYSMNVEVTDKGDVPEGYKVSRKEKRNFPLILESPSPNQTSLYFCASSPGVGANVLTFGAGSRLTVL.

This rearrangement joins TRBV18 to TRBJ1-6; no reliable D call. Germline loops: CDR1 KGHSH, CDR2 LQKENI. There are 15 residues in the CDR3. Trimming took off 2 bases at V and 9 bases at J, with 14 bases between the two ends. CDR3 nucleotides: TGTGCCAGCTCACCAGTTGAGGGAGGAGGTTCACCCCTCCACTTT. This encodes CASSPVEGGGSPLHF.

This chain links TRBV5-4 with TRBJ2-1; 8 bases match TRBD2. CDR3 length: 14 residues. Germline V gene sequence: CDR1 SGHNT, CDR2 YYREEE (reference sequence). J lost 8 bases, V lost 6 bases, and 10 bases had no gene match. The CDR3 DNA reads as TGTGCCAGCATCGGGGGGGTAAGATCTGATGAGCAGTTCTTC. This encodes CASIGGVRSDEQFF.

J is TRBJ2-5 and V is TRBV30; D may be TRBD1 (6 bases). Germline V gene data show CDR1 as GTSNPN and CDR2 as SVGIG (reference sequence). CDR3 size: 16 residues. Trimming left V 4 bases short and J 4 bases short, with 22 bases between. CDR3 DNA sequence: TGTGCCTGGACGAATTCGGGCAGGGGTTTTCCAGAGACCCAGTACTTC. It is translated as CAWTNSGRGFPETQYF.

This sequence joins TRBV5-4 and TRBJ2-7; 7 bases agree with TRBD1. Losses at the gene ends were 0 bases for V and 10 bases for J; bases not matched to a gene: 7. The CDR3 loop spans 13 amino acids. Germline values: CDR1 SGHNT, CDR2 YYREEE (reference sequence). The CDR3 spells CASSLEDRDSQYF. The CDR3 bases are TGTGCCAGCAGCTTGGAAGACCGGGACAGCCAGTACTTC.

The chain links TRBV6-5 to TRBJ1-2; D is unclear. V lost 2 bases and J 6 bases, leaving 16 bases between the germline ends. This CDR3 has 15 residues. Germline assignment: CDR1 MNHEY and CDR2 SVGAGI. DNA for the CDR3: TGTGCCAGCAGTTACCAGGTTCTGGGTAGCGATGGCTACACCTTC. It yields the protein CASSYQVLGSDGYTF.